Each of the 19 T cell receptor beta chains below was sequenced from the same sample in a study of blood T cells in healthy people across ages. The use of a sample-barcoded 5' primer and a J-beta primer mix characterized a second PCR of roughly 7 to 12 cycles. MiXCR, run by TCRdb on the 5' RACE reads, gives a single entry per CDR3 protein. Among 1 million to 1.2 million distinct CDR3 sequences, less than 45% were seen once, and the ten largest hold about an eighth. Sequencing was done on a sample of blood. Receptor source: a man between 18 and 29 years old in good health.

Remarks on this clonotype: The junction shows a germline mismatch at one end, possibly a read error. The J gene is TRBJ1-1, the V gene TRBV12-3 or TRBV12-4; TRBD1 matches 10 bases. This CDR3 spans 15 amino acids. The DNA of the CDR3 is TGTACCAGCAGTGCTTGGACAGGGGGGAACACTGAAGCTTTCTTT. This translates into CTSSAWTGGNTEAFF.

With regard to this clonotype: Its ends do not fully match the called genes, so a read error is possible. This chain joins TRBV24-1 and TRBJ2-3; 7 nucleotides line up with TRBD1. The CDR3 has 17 residues. Germline values: CDR1 KGHDR, CDR2 SFDVKD. This CDR3 is CATSDLTPGQVTGTQYF. Written as DNA, the CDR3 is TGTGCCACCAGTGATTTGACACCTGGACAGGTCACAGGTACGCAGTATTTT.

CDR3 bases: TGCAGTGCTAGAGAGGCTAGGAACACAGATACGCAGTATTTT. Amino acid sequence: CSAREARNTDTQYF. The rearrangement joins TRBV20-1 to TRBJ2-3; D is unresolved. Per germline, CDR1 DFQATT and CDR2 SNEGSKA (reference sequence). V lost 0 bases and J lost 2, with 9 bases in between. The CDR3 covers 14 residues.

This chain connects TRBV2 to TRBJ2-1; D is uncertain. Trimming cost V 3 bases and J 7 bases, with 7 bases left between them. CDR3 length equals 12 residues. Germline CDR1 is SNHLY and CDR2 is FYNNEI. This chain's CDR3 is CASSDVGNEQFF. In DNA, the CDR3 is TGTGCCAGCAGTGACGTGGGAAATGAGCAGTTCTTC.

This chain joins TRBV12-3 or TRBV12-4 and TRBJ2-3; 7 positions match TRBD1. The CDR3 loop spans 15 amino acids. The J segment lost 4 bases and the V segment lost 3 bases, leaving 7 bases of the junction unmatched. The CDR3 DNA sequence: TGTGCCAGCAGTTTCCGGGACAGTCCAGCAGATACGCAGTATTTT. Protein product: CASSFRDSPADTQYF.

Here the CDR3 reads CASSKYSGANVLTF. Here the CDR3 DNA reads TGTGCCAGCAGTAAGTACTCTGGGGCCAACGTCCTGACTTTC. This sequence joins TRBV6-2 or TRBV6-3 and TRBJ2-6; D gene uncertain. This CDR3 has 14 residues. The V gene lost 5 bases and the J gene lost 0 bases, with 5 bases spanning the gap. CDR1 and CDR2 from the germline V gene are MNHEY and SVGEGT.

V gene TRBV20-1 combines with J gene TRBJ2-1; D call uncertain. This CDR3 region has 15 residues. The V and J ends lost 2 bases and 8 bases respectively, with 19 bases between them. Germline CDR1 DFQATT, CDR2 SNEGSKA (reference sequence). The CDR3 nucleotides are TGCAGTGCTAGAAGGGCCTACTTTCCCCCGGATGAGCAGTTCTTC. Its translation is CSARRAYFPPDEQFF.

This clonotype was picked up a small number of times. At one end the junction does not follow the germline gene, possibly because of a read error. The chain employs TRBV20-1 and TRBJ2-7; the match to TRBD1 covers 7 bases. This CDR3 is 11 amino acids long. Looked up from germline, CDR1 is DFQATT and CDR2 is SNEGSKA (reference sequence). For the CDR3, the DNA is TGCAGTCCAGAGGGGGCCTACGAGCGGTACTTC. It encodes CSPEGAYERYF.

This clonotype was seen a handful of times. The junction departs from germline at one end; a sequencing error may be responsible. The chain recombines TRBV20-1 with TRBJ2-1, with TRBD2 as a possible D gene (6 bases). The CDR3 extends over 13 amino acids. Germline CDR1 is DFQATT and CDR2 is SNEGSKA (reference sequence). As DNA, the CDR3 is TGCAGTGCGCCGGAGGGCTGGTACAGTGAGCAGTTCTTC. Translation: CSAPEGWYSEQFF.

This clonotype was seen a handful of times. The chain uses TRBV12-3 or TRBV12-4 and TRBJ1-1; D not certain. The V and J ends lost 6 bases and 0 bases respectively, with 11 bases between them. CDR3 size: 14 residues. CDR3 DNA: TGTGCCAGCAGGCTTGAGCGGGTGAACACTGAAGCTTTCTTT. It codes for CASRLERVNTEAFF.

The chain couples TRBV27 to TRBJ2-2; the D gene is possibly TRBD2 (5 bases). V lost 7 bases to trimming and J lost 7 bases, with 10 bases between them. The length of the CDR3 is 12 residues. Per germline, CDR1 MNHEY and CDR2 SMNVEV (reference sequence). The CDR3 DNA sequence: TGTGCCAGCACCACCGGGGTCGGGGAGCTGTTTTTT. It encodes CASTTGVGELFF.

In its sample, this clonotype was seen a few times. V and J are TRBV7-2 and TRBJ2-7, with TRBD1 matching over 10 bases. There are 15 residues in the CDR3. In germline, CDR1 is SGHTA, CDR2 FQGNSA. Germline trimming cut 5 bases from V and 1 base from J; bases unmatched to any gene: 5. CDR3 DNA sequence: TGTGCCAGCAGCGGGGGACAGGGGACGTCCTACGAGCAGTACTTC. Protein product: CASSGGQGTSYEQYF.

This chain connects TRBV7-6 to TRBJ2-2; D call uncertain. The germline V and J ends were trimmed by 1 base and 3 bases, with 9 bases remaining between them. The CDR3 sequence is 15 residues long. Germline assignment: CDR1 SGHVS and CDR2 FNYEAQ. The CDR3 reads CASSLVYVDTGELFF. As DNA, the CDR3 is TGTGCCAGCAGCTTAGTCTATGTAGACACCGGGGAGCTGTTTTTT.

The genes are TRBV11-2 and TRBJ2-2; TRBD2 matches at 11 bases. This CDR3 comprises 16 residues. Germline lookup yields CDR1 SGHAT and CDR2 FQNNGV. The V gene end was trimmed by 8 bases and the J gene end by 6 bases; junction bases not matched to a gene: 11. The CDR3 bases are TGTGCCAGCCGTCTAGCGGGGGGCTCCCCGGCCGGGGAGCTGTTTTTT. Amino acid sequence: CASRLAGGSPAGELFF.

In its sample, this clonotype was seen a few times. The chain joins TRBV15 to TRBJ1-5; no clear D gene. CDR3 length: 16 residues. V was cut by 3 bases and J by 0 bases, with 12 bases left in between. Germline CDR1 LNHNV, CDR2 YYDKDF (reference sequence). In DNA form, the CDR3 reads TGTGCCACCAGCAGGGGGTCACGATATAGCAATCAGCCCCAGCATTTT. This gives the protein CATSRGSRYSNQPQHF.

The CDR3 protein is CSARDLLASDTQYF. Here the CDR3 DNA reads TGCAGTGCTAGAGATTTACTAGCTTCAGATACGCAGTATTTT. The chain recombines TRBV20-1 with TRBJ2-3; possibly TRBD2 for D (6 bases). The CDR3 is 14 residues long. The V gene lost 0 bases and the J gene lost 4 bases, with 11 bases spanning the gap. Germline-derived CDR1 and CDR2 are DFQATT and SNEGSKA (reference sequence).

The CDR3 DNA reads TGTGCCAGCAGCCCACATGAATTCCGCGGCGAGCAGTACTTC. Translated, it gives CASSPHEFRGEQYF. The chain joins TRBV7-2 to TRBJ2-5; unclear D gene. The J call could be wrong; TRBJ2-7 is a better fit for the DNA end. Germline V gives CDR1 SGHTA, CDR2 FQGNSA. The CDR3 loop spans 14 amino acids.

The rearrangement joins TRBV7-3 to TRBJ2-1; TRBD1 matches 7 bases. The CDR3 has 15 amino acids. J gave up 4 bases and V 2 bases, and 5 bases lay outside the gene matches. From germline, CDR1 is SGHTA and CDR2 FQGTGA. CDR3 sequence: CASSLPGQTYNEQFF. In DNA form, the CDR3 reads TGTGCCAGCAGCTTACCGGGACAGACTTACAATGAGCAGTTCTTC.

CDR3 sequence reads: CASSQEGTSSGGTQYF. CDR3 DNA: TGTGCCAGCAGCCAAGAAGGGACTTCATCGGGGGGGACCCAGTACTTC. The rearrangement links TRBV4-2 to TRBJ2-5, with 7 bases identical to TRBD2. Unmatched junction bases numbered 11, after V lost 0 bases and J lost 7 bases. CDR1 and CDR2 from the germline V gene are LGHNA and YNFKEQ. CDR3 length: 16 residues.